Below, 12 T cell receptor beta chains from the same sample are listed, as sequenced in a study of response to subunit inactivated influenza vaccine. TCRdb called the RT-PCR reads again in MiXCR, with one record for every CDR3 protein. This table holds over 750,000 distinct CDR3 sequences, 20% to 25% found once. Sample: PBMCs from blood, taken roughly 5 days after vaccination. Receptors were obtained from a man aged 45-65 years who received an inactivated influenza vaccine.

The chain links TRBV9 to TRBJ2-5, with D perhaps matching TRBD1 or TRBD2 (6 bases each). The CDR3 sequence is 16 residues long. Germline V gene lookup returns CDR1 SGDLS and CDR2 YYNGEE. V was clipped by 2 bases and J by 5 bases, with 19 bases between them. The CDR3 nucleotides read TGTGCCAGCAGCGTCCGAGGGGGGCTTTCGGGCGAGACCCAGTACTTC. It is translated as CASSVRGGLSGETQYF.

This clonotype was detected a few times. The chain employs TRBV11-2 and TRBJ2-3, with 10 bases aligning to TRBD2. This CDR3 has 18 amino acids. CDR1 and CDR2 from the germline V gene are SGHAT and FQNNGV. The ends lost 0 bases at V and 4 bases at J; junction bases unmatched: 10. The CDR3 is CASSLELIAGGRADTQYF. The CDR3 nucleotides are TGTGCCAGCAGCTTAGAGTTGATAGCGGGAGGTAGGGCAGATACGCAGTATTTT.

The genes are TRBV4-3 and TRBJ2-1, with 11 bases identical to TRBD2. Germline loops: CDR1 LGHNA, CDR2 YSLEER. The CDR3 covers 15 residues. With 3 bases clipped from V and 5 bases from J, the junction kept 3 bases outside the gene matches. The CDR3 here is CASSHLTSGNNEQFF. The CDR3, as DNA: TGCGCCAGCAGCCACCTGACTAGCGGGAACAATGAGCAGTTCTTC.

The V and J genes are TRBV3-1 and TRBJ2-2; TRBD2 matches at 7 bases. The V gene end was trimmed by 5 bases and the J gene end by 0 bases; junction bases not matched to a gene: 9. This CDR3 is 17 amino acids long. Per the germline V gene, CDR1 is LGHDT and CDR2 is YNNKEL (reference sequence). This chain's CDR3 is CASSGLTSVPNTGELFF. DNA of the CDR3: TGTGCCAGCAGCGGCCTTACTAGCGTCCCGAACACCGGGGAGCTGTTTTTT.

The table lists this clonotype with a few counts. This chain joins TRBV4-2 and TRBJ2-3; D tentatively fits TRBD1 or TRBD2 (5 bases each). Per the germline V gene, CDR1 is LGHNA and CDR2 is YNFKEQ. This CDR3 spans 17 amino acids. V was cut by 1 base and J by 2 bases, with 16 bases left in between. The CDR3 sequence: CASSQVVIGAFTDTQYF. CDR3 nucleotides: TGTGCCAGCAGCCAAGTTGTCATCGGGGCCTTCACAGATACGCAGTATTTT.

The chain recombines TRBV27 with TRBJ2-3; tentatively, D is TRBD2 (6 bases). The V gene's germline CDR1 is MNHEY and CDR2 SMNVEV (reference sequence). V was shortened by 6 bases and J by 2 bases, with 18 bases between the two germline ends. The CDR3 covers 16 residues. Here the CDR3 reads CASSPDWGDVTDTQYF. The CDR3, as DNA: TGTGCCAGCAGCCCAGACTGGGGGGACGTCACAGATACGCAGTATTTT.

The gene calls are TRBV29-1 and TRBJ1-1; 8 positions agree with TRBD1. CDR3 length: 12 amino acids. Germline V CDR1 and CDR2: SQVTM, ANQGSEA. V gave up 7 bases and J gave up 3 bases; unmatched junction bases: 4. In DNA, the CDR3 is TGCAGCGGTACAGGGGGTGACACTGAAGCTTTCTTT. Its protein product is CSGTGGDTEAFF.

The rearrangement links TRBV20-1 to TRBJ1-2; 7 bases align to TRBD1. Germline V gene sequence: CDR1 DFQATT, CDR2 SNEGSKA (reference sequence). Losses at the gene ends were 2 bases for V and 2 bases for J; bases not matched to a gene: 17. The CDR3 sequence is 18 residues long. CDR3 sequence reads: CSARIASGLLRGNYGYTF. DNA for the CDR3: TGCAGTGCTAGAATAGCGTCTGGGTTGCTCAGGGGGAACTATGGCTACACCTTC.

CDR3 amino acids: CASSQVGSGRYQETQYF. CDR3 nucleotide sequence: TGTGCCAGCAGCCAAGTTGGTAGCGGACGATACCAAGAGACCCAGTACTTC. V and J are TRBV3-1 and TRBJ2-5; tentatively, D is TRBD2 (6 bases). V lost 1 base to trimming and J lost 0 bases, with 15 bases between them. There are 17 residues in the CDR3. Germline CDR1 and CDR2: LGHDT and YNNKEL (reference sequence).

A few counts support this clonotype. J is TRBJ1-5 and V is TRBV5-5, with TRBD1 as a possible D gene (5 bases). The CDR3 is 15 residues long. Trimming took 0 bases from V and 7 from J, leaving 14 bases between them. Germline V gene sequence: CDR1 SGHKS, CDR2 YYEKEE (reference sequence). Written as DNA, the CDR3 is TGTGCCAGCAGCTTGGTGGGTGGGGCCTCGCAGCCCCAGCATTTT. Residues: CASSLVGGASQPQHF.

The gene calls are TRBV7-2 and TRBJ2-3; tentatively, D is TRBD2 (5 bases). From germline, CDR1 is SGHTA and CDR2 FQGNSA. The CDR3 contains 16 residues. V was clipped by 4 bases and J by 5 bases, with 19 bases between them. The chain's CDR3 is CASSYRAARVVDTQYF. The DNA of the CDR3 is TGTGCCAGCAGCTATAGGGCTGCGCGGGTGGTAGATACGCAGTATTTT.

This clonotype was found a few times. The V gene is TRBV4-3, the J gene TRBJ2-3; 10 bases map to TRBD1. The CDR3 spans 16 residues. Germline V CDR1 and CDR2: LGHNA, YSLEER. The V and J ends lost 4 bases and 2 bases, in that order; junction bases with no gene match: 6. CDR3 loop: CASSLRDRGFTDTQYF. As DNA, the CDR3 is TGCGCCAGCAGCCTCCGGGACAGGGGATTCACAGATACGCAGTATTTT.